This is a list of T cell receptor beta chains from one sample in a study of regulatory T cells in long-lasting Graves disease. Via MiXCR, TCRdb re-called the multiplex PCR reads, giving one row per CDR3 protein. The table lists 560,000 or so distinct CDR3 sequences, about 16% of them singletons, with 12% in the top ten. The sample was also reused in another study, on T cells in Graves' hyperthyroidism and ophthalmopathy.

The material was peripheral blood mononuclear cells (PBMCs), obtained at new diagnosis, from a patient treated with antithyroid drugs. These receptors originate from a man between 18 and 35 years old with Graves disease. CDR3s leave out the opening cysteine and the closing phenylalanine or tryptophan.

V gene	J gene	CDR3 protein
TRBV28	TRBJ2-1	ASSRAALRASGRGRF
TRBV27	TRBJ2-1	ASSTGVPLYNEQF
TRBV6-1	TRBJ1-2	ASSSEDRGLSGYT
TRBV7-9	TRBJ2-5	ASSLGLAVGQETQY
TRBV7-9	TRBJ2-4	ASSLTGGRTLAKNIQY
TRBV28	TRBJ1-6	ASITAGRNSLH
TRBV27	TRBJ2-3	ASSLTPGQGSDTQY
TRBV7-9	TRBJ2-1	ASSRAVSMGNEQF
TRBV20-1	TRBJ2-7	SARLKRVYYEQY
TRBV7-3	TRBJ2-3	ASSLFSGREDTQY
TRBV7-3	TRBJ2-7	ASSLNSPGEQY
TRBV20-1	TRBJ2-3	SAQLDRDSTDTQY
TRBV4-1	TRBJ1-6	ASNRQGGDSPLH
TRBV28	TRBJ1-6	ASSPNYNSPLH
TRBV19	TRBJ1-5	ASHTGGTSMGYQPQH
TRBV6-2/TRBV6-3	TRBJ2-5	ASSEEVAGAPY
TRBV5-1	TRBJ1-6	ASSFSPESPLH
TRBV7-3	TRBJ2-2	ASAEMDAGELF
TRBV10-3	TRBJ2-7	AISESKARYEQY
TRBV7-9	TRBJ1-1	ASSSRDTNTEAF
TRBV27	TRBJ1-2	ASSLSAGSHYGYT
TRBV6-2/TRBV6-3	TRBJ2-3	ASSYNWREERDTQY
TRBV2	TRBJ2-3	ASSEKGLAGGPHRDTQY
TRBV20-1	TRBJ2-5	SARTGQTETQY
TRBV7-9	TRBJ1-2	ASSRDAYGYT
TRBV5-1	TRBJ1-5	ASSLTGGVGQPQH